These 27 T cell receptor beta chains were sequenced from one sample in a study of blood T cell repertoires in COVID-19. The repertoire was sequenced with immunoSEQ multiplex PCR; TCRdb's copy has only in-frame clones and lacks some. The table includes 120,000 or so clones, over 55% detected once. Material: peripheral blood. The receptor set was obtained from a woman aged 65 to 85 with acute or convalescent COVID-19.

This chain uses TRBV29-1 with TRBJ2-2, with TRBD1 matching over 8 bases. The CDR3 sequence is 12 residues long. V lost 7 bases, J lost 6 bases, and 4 bases stayed unmatched. The V gene's germline CDR1 is SQVTM and CDR2 ANQGSEA. The CDR3 region has the DNA TGCAGCGGTGGACAGGGTTCCGGGGAGCTGTTTTTT. Translated, it gives CSGGQGSGELFF.

The V and J genes are TRBV7-9 and TRBJ2-7; 7 bases map to TRBD2. Germline V CDR1 and CDR2: SEHNR, FQNEAQ (reference sequence). This CDR3 region has 15 residues. V gave up 3 bases and J gave up 4 bases; unmatched junction bases: 9. The CDR3, as DNA: TGTGCCAGCAGCTTCGTTGGGAGGGTTCCTTACGAGCAGTACTTC. This sequence encodes CASSFVGRVPYEQYF.

There are a few counts of this clone. The genes are TRBV11-2 and TRBJ2-7, with 7 bases aligning to TRBD2. The CDR3 consists of 15 residues. The germline V gene encodes CDR1 SGHAT and CDR2 FQNNGV. The trim removed 5 bases at V and 3 bases at J, leaving 10 bases unmatched. The CDR3 reads CASSPLGGTRYEQYF. CDR3 coding DNA: TGTGCCAGCAGCCCTCTGGGGGGGACCCGCTACGAGCAGTACTTC.

This clone was observed once. The chain is built from TRBV7-2 and TRBJ2-7; 7 bases align to TRBD1. The CDR3 runs to 15 residues. Losses at the gene ends were 5 bases for V and 3 bases for J; bases not matched to a gene: 10. Germline V gene lookup returns CDR1 SGHTA and CDR2 FQGNSA. The CDR3 DNA follows: TGTGCCAGCAGCACCGTGGACAGGAATATCTACGAGCAGTACTTC. This translates into CASSTVDRNIYEQYF. Drawing the rest from reference TRBV7-2 and TRBJ2-7, the complete variable domain is GAGVSQSPSNKVTEKGKDVELRCDPISGHTALYWYRQSLGQGLEFLIYFQGNSAPDKSGLPSDRFSAERTGGSVSTLTIQRTQQEDSAVYLCASSTVDRNIYEQYFGPGTRLTVT.

This chain joins TRBV4-3 and TRBJ1-2, with 8 bases matching TRBD1. The germline gives CDR1 LGHNA, CDR2 YSLEER. This CDR3 comprises 15 residues. V lost 0 bases, J lost 3 bases, and 3 bases stayed unmatched. CDR3 DNA sequence: TGCGCCAGCAGCCAAGATGGGACAGGCTACTATGGCTACACCTTC. This codes for CASSQDGTGYYGYTF.

The sample holds a few counts of this clone. The chain couples TRBV4-1 to TRBJ1-2; 7 bases agree with TRBD1. V gave up 5 bases and J gave up 5 bases; unmatched junction bases: 17. Germline V gives CDR1 MGHRA, CDR2 YSYEKL. The CDR3 sequence is 17 residues long. CDR3 in DNA: TGCGCCAGCAGCAAAAGTACCCACGACAGGGATAGTTATGGCTACACCTTC. As protein: CASSKSTHDRDSYGYTF.

The rearrangement uses TRBV14 and TRBJ2-7; TRBD1 agrees at 7 bases. With V trimmed by 4 bases and J by 0 bases, 6 bases remained unmatched. CDR1 is SGHDN and CDR2 is FVKESK in the germline V gene. The CDR3 extends over 15 amino acids. The CDR3, as DNA: TGTGCCAGCAGCCTCTCGGACAGGCGCTCCTACGAGCAGTACTTC. This encodes CASSLSDRRSYEQYF.

The chain recombines TRBV7-3 with TRBJ2-1; D gene unclear. Germline CDR1 and CDR2: SGHTA and FQGTGA. V gave up 0 bases and J gave up 3 bases, with 15 bases separating them. This CDR3 has 17 amino acids. CDR3 sequence: CASSLTRSIYDYNEQFF. The DNA for the CDR3 is TGTGCCAGCAGCTTAACGAGGTCAATATACGACTACAATGAGCAGTTCTTC. Looking up the rest from reference TRBV7-3 and TRBJ2-1 gives the full variable domain: GAGVSQTPSNKVTEKGKYVELRCDPISGHTALYWYRQSLGQGPEFLIYFQGTGAADDSGLPNDRFFAVRPEGSVSTLKIQRTERGDSAVYLCASSLTRSIYDYNEQFFGPGTRLTVL.

V gene TRBV19 combines with J gene TRBJ1-3; 7 bases map to TRBD1. The V segment lost 6 bases and the J segment 0 bases; nucleotides outside the gene matches: 8. CDR1 and CDR2 (germline): LNHDA, SQIVND (reference sequence). This CDR3 is built from 16 residues. CDR3 DNA sequence: TGTGCCAGTAGAGTAGGCAGGGGGAACTCTGGAAACACCATATATTTT. Its protein product is CASRVGRGNSGNTIYF.

The chain uses TRBV18 and TRBJ1-1, with D perhaps TRBD1 (5 bases). The CDR3 is 12 amino acids. Germline lookup yields CDR1 KGHSH and CDR2 LQKENI. V was trimmed by 4 bases and J by 5 bases, leaving 8 bases between them. For the CDR3, the DNA is TGTGCCAGCTCACAGGGGAAGACTGAAGCTTTCTTT. Translating gives CASSQGKTEAFF. The whole variable domain, remainder taken from reference TRBV18 and TRBJ1-1, is NAGVMQNPRHLVRRRGQEARLRCSPMKGHSHVYWYRQLPEEGLKFMVYLQKENIIDESGMPKERFSAEFPKEGPSILRIQQVVRGDSAAYFCASSQGKTEAFFGQGTRLTVV.

The CDR3 sequence: CASSGPPQALDRDEQYF. CDR3 nucleotides: TGTGCCAGCAGCGGGCCGCCACAGGCTCTCGACAGGGACGAGCAGTACTTC. J is TRBJ2-7 and V is TRBV7-9; TRBD1 matches at 7 bases. This CDR3 comprises 17 residues. In germline, CDR1 is SEHNR, CDR2 FQNEAQ (reference sequence). Unmatched junction bases numbered 18, after V lost 5 bases and J lost 5 bases.

Only one count was recorded for this clone. V is TRBV28 and J is TRBJ1-2; TRBD1 might be the D (6 bases). In germline, CDR1 is MDHEN, CDR2 SYDVKM. The CDR3 totals 13 residues. V was pared by 5 bases and J by 4 bases, with 11 bases between. CDR3 sequence: CASSRTVAYGYTF. DNA for the CDR3: TGTGCCAGCAGTCGGACAGTTGCCTATGGCTACACCTTC.

CDR3 residues: CASSRGGGRTGELFF. The CDR3 DNA follows: TGTGCCAGCAGCCGTGGAGGGGGCAGAACCGGGGAGCTGTTTTTT. V and J are TRBV11-2 and TRBJ2-2; D possibly corresponds to TRBD1 (7 bases). Trimming cost V 5 bases and J 5 bases, with 15 bases left between them. The CDR3 sequence is 15 residues long. Germline CDR1 reads SGHAT; CDR2 reads FQNNGV.

This clone was recorded at least ten times. The V gene is TRBV6-2 or TRBV6-3, the J gene TRBJ2-7; no reliable D call. This CDR3 contains 15 residues. The ends were cut back, 5 bases at V and 0 bases at J, with 14 bases in the middle. Per germline, CDR1 MNHEY and CDR2 SVGEGT. CDR3 DNA sequence: TGTGCCAGCAGTCTCGTAAGCTGGAGCTCCTACGAGCAGTACTTC. As protein: CASSLVSWSSYEQYF.

CDR3 residues: CAWSWRRGYEQYF. The CDR3 nucleotides are TGTGCCTGGAGTTGGAGGCGGGGCTACGAGCAGTACTTC. The V gene is TRBV30, the J gene TRBJ2-7; D is possibly TRBD2 (6 bases). Germline V gives CDR1 GTSNPN, CDR2 SVGIG (reference sequence). CDR3 length equals 13 residues. V lost 2 bases and J 3 bases, leaving 11 bases between the germline ends.

The chain links TRBV19 to TRBJ2-7; TRBD1 might be the D (7 bases). Germline CDR1 reads LNHDA; CDR2 reads SQIVND (reference sequence). The CDR3 contains 14 residues. V was trimmed by 7 bases and J by 5 bases, leaving 18 bases between them. The CDR3 is CASKRAGGFNEQYF. The CDR3 DNA follows: TGTGCCAGTAAGCGGGCAGGGGGTTTCAACGAGCAGTACTTC.

The chain is built from TRBV19 and TRBJ1-3; no reliable D call. The CDR3 totals 10 residues. CDR1 and CDR2 from the germline V gene are LNHDA and SQIVND (reference sequence). Trimming took 8 bases from V and 6 from J, leaving 5 bases between them. CDR3 region: CASFLNTIYF. Written as DNA, the CDR3 is TGTGCCAGTTTCCTAAACACCATATATTTT.

In this sample, this clone turned up many times. The rearrangement joins TRBV24-1 to TRBJ2-2, with D tentatively TRBD2 (6 bases). CDR1 is KGHDR and CDR2 is SFDVKD in the germline V gene. The CDR3 has 16 amino acids. Trimming took off 1 base at V and 0 bases at J, with 8 bases between the two ends. As DNA, the CDR3 is TGTGCCACCAGTGATTTCGCGGGGTCGAACACCGGGGAGCTGTTTTTT. Translating it yields CATSDFAGSNTGELFF.

This chain joins TRBV2 and TRBJ2-2; 8 bases fit TRBD2. Germline CDR1 and CDR2: SNHLY and FYNNEI. The CDR3 runs to 14 residues. The J segment lost 5 bases and the V segment lost 5 bases, leaving 4 bases of the junction unmatched. CDR3 in DNA: TGTGCCAGCAGTAACGGGAGGGATACCGGGGAGCTGTTTTTT. Translated, it gives CASSNGRDTGELFF. The full variable domain, completed using reference TRBV2 and TRBJ2-2, is EPEVTQTPSHQVTQMGQEVILRCVPISNHLYFYWYRQILGQKVEFLVSFYNNEISEKSEIFDDQFSVERPDGSNFTLKIRSTKLEDSAMYFCASSNGRDTGELFFGEGSRLTVL.

V usage is TRBV5-1 and J usage is TRBJ2-5, with D tentatively TRBD1 (5 bases). There are 14 residues in the CDR3. Germline V CDR1 and CDR2: SGHRS, YFSETQ. Trimming stripped 1 base from V and 0 bases from J, with 7 bases between. The CDR3 DNA sequence: TGCGCCAGCAGCTTGCAGGGCCACCAAGAGACCCAGTACTTC. Protein: CASSLQGHQETQYF.

The chain couples TRBV18 to TRBJ1-2, with 7 bases matching TRBD1. The trim removed 3 bases at V and 5 bases at J, leaving 3 bases unmatched. CDR3 length: 13 residues. Per germline, CDR1 KGHSH and CDR2 LQKENI. The CDR3 DNA reads as TGTGCCAGCTCACCGGACAGGTCTTATGGCTACACCTTC. Amino acids: CASSPDRSYGYTF. The whole variable domain, remainder taken from reference TRBV18 and TRBJ1-2, is NAGVMQNPRHLVRRRGQEARLRCSPMKGHSHVYWYRQLPEEGLKFMVYLQKENIIDESGMPKERFSAEFPKEGPSILRIQQVVRGDSAAYFCASSPDRSYGYTFGSGTRLTVV.

The rearrangement uses TRBV6-5 and TRBJ1-2; D possibly corresponds to TRBD1 (5 bases). This CDR3 is built from 11 residues. Per the germline V gene, CDR1 is MNHEY and CDR2 is SVGAGI. Trimming cost V 8 bases and J 8 bases, with 12 bases left between them. CDR3 amino acids: CASLGVRGYTF. CDR3 nucleotides: TGTGCCAGCTTAGGGGTCCGGGGCTACACCTTC.

The rearrangement links TRBV5-8 to TRBJ2-7; D perhaps matches TRBD2 (7 bases). Germline values: CDR1 SGHTS, CDR2 YDEGEE. V was clipped by 4 bases and J by 3 bases, with 20 bases between them. CDR3 length: 16 amino acids. The CDR3 nucleotides are TGTGCCAGCAGCGGCCTTGGGGGGGGCCAGGGCTACGAGCAGTACTTC. Translated: CASSGLGGGQGYEQYF.

This clone turned up a few times. The sample carries other DNA sequences with the same CDR3. V gene TRBV5-5 combines with J gene TRBJ2-2, with a possible D match to TRBD1 (5 bases). Germline V lookup: CDR1 SGHKS, CDR2 YYEKEE (reference sequence). Trimming removed 4 bases from V and 0 bases from J, with 7 bases in between. This CDR3 contains 14 residues. CDR3 amino acids: CASSLTANTGELFF. The CDR3 bases are TGTGCCAGCAGCCTGACAGCGAACACCGGGGAGCTGTTTTTT.

This clone was detected ten times or more. The chain uses TRBV15 and TRBJ1-2, with D possibly being TRBD1 (5 bases). This CDR3 has 15 residues. V lost 5 bases and J lost 2, with 15 bases in between. The germline CDR1 and CDR2 sequences are LNHNV and YYDKDF (reference sequence). The CDR3 nucleotides are TGTGCCACCAGCGGATATGGGGGGTCAAACTATGGCTACACCTTC. Translated, it gives CATSGYGGSNYGYTF.

The V gene is TRBV5-4, the J gene TRBJ2-5; 10 bases align to TRBD1. Trimming at V came to 3 bases and at J to 3 bases, leaving 2 bases not matched to a gene. The CDR3 runs to 14 residues. Germline V gene data show CDR1 as SGHNT and CDR2 as YYREEE (reference sequence). The CDR3 nucleotides read TGTGCCAGCAGCTGGGGGACAGGGGAAGAGACCCAGTACTTC. Protein: CASSWGTGEETQYF.

This clone was found a few times. The chain couples TRBV11-3 to TRBJ2-3, with 9 bases aligning to TRBD1. V lost 5 bases to trimming and J lost 8 bases; unmatched junction nucleotides: 8. CDR3 size: 14 residues. The V gene's germline CDR1 is SGHNT and CDR2 YENEEA. This chain's CDR3 is CASSVGTGYATQYF. CDR3 nucleotide sequence: TGTGCCAGCAGCGTTGGGACAGGGTACGCTACGCAGTATTTT.